Listed here are 23 T cell receptor beta chains from one sample, sequenced in a study of blood T cell repertoires in COVID-19. Sequencing used immunoSEQ multiplex PCR; TCRdb keeps in-frame clones, though not all of them. The sample has fewer than 400,000 clones, approximately 81% seen once. The sequenced sample consisted of PBMCs or T cells enriched from blood (not recorded which). The receptors here all came from a woman in her twenties or thirties who had been exposed to COVID-19.

CDR3 sequence reads: CAISDGGPNSGNTIYF. CDR3 nucleotides: TGTGCCATCAGTGATGGGGGCCCTAACTCTGGAAACACCATATATTTT. The chain carries TRBV10-3 and TRBJ1-3; D may be TRBD1 (6 bases). Germline CDR1 ENHRY, CDR2 SYGVKD. This CDR3 is built from 16 residues. Trimming left V 3 bases short and J 0 bases short, with 12 bases between.

The genes are TRBV19 and TRBJ2-2; D not resolved. Deletions cut 8 bases from V and 7 bases from J, with 14 bases between. The CDR3 spans 13 residues. Germline assignment: CDR1 LNHDA and CDR2 SQIVND (reference sequence). The CDR3 DNA reads TGTGCCAGTTCCGCGGTCGCGAACGGGGAGCTGTTTTTT. Encoded protein: CASSAVANGELFF.

The chain employs TRBV18 and TRBJ2-3, with 10 nucleotides matching TRBD2. Germline V gene lookup returns CDR1 KGHSH and CDR2 LQKENI. The J segment lost 1 base and the V segment lost 1 base, leaving 8 bases of the junction unmatched. The CDR3 is made up of 18 amino acids. The CDR3 DNA reads TGTGCCAGCTCACCACGTTCGGCTAGCGGGGGCCGCACAGATACGCAGTATTTT. Translating it yields CASSPRSASGGRTDTQYF. The whole variable domain, filled in from reference TRBV18 and TRBJ2-3, reads NAGVMQNPRHLVRRRGQEARLRCSPMKGHSHVYWYRQLPEEGLKFMVYLQKENIIDESGMPKERFSAEFPKEGPSILRIQQVVRGDSAAYFCASSPRSASGGRTDTQYFGPGTRLTVL.

The table lists this clone with a count of one. This rearrangement joins TRBV29-1 to TRBJ1-1; 8 positions agree with TRBD1. The V and J ends lost 7 bases and 4 bases, in that order; junction bases with no gene match: 5. The CDR3 length is 12 residues. Germline loops: CDR1 SQVTM, CDR2 ANQGSEA. The CDR3 coding sequence is TGCAGCGCAGGACAGGGAGGCACTGAAGCTTTCTTT. Translating gives CSAGQGGTEAFF. Filled out from reference TRBV29-1 and TRBJ1-1, the complete variable domain reads SAVISQKPSRDICQRGTSLTIQCQVDSQVTMMFWYRQQPGQSLTLIATANQGSEATYESGFVIDKFPISRPNLTFSTLTVSNMSPEDSSIYLCSAGQGGTEAFFGQGTRLTVV.

This clone turned up a few times. The genes are TRBV30 and TRBJ2-5; 7 bases are a match to TRBD2. The CDR3 is made up of 13 amino acids. V was pared by 4 bases and J by 4 bases, with 6 bases of the junction left unmatched. Germline CDR1 GTSNPN, CDR2 SVGIG (reference sequence). CDR3 DNA: TGTGCCTGGACCCGGGGAGGGACAGAGACCCAGTACTTC. Its translation is CAWTRGGTETQYF.

The V and J genes are TRBV11-2 and TRBJ2-7, with D maybe TRBD2 (6 bases). The V gene lost 0 bases and the J gene lost 7 bases, with 16 bases spanning the gap. The CDR3 consists of 15 residues. Looked up from germline, CDR1 is SGHAT and CDR2 is FQNNGV. Here the CDR3 reads CASSLEAGGAREQYF. DNA for the CDR3: TGTGCCAGCAGCTTAGAGGCGGGCGGGGCCAGGGAGCAGTACTTC.

The chain recombines TRBV6-5 with TRBJ2-7, with TRBD1 matching 9 bases. The CDR3 covers 14 residues. CDR1 is MNHEY and CDR2 is SVGAGI in the germline V gene. V was pared by 5 bases and J by 0 bases, with 2 bases of the junction left unmatched. The CDR3 reads CASSRTGDSYEQYF. The CDR3 DNA reads TGTGCCAGCAGTAGGACAGGGGACTCCTACGAGCAGTACTTC.

V gene TRBV28 combines with J gene TRBJ2-3; D is undetermined. The V and J ends lost 6 bases and 4 bases respectively, with 23 bases between them. This CDR3 spans 17 amino acids. The germline gives CDR1 MDHEN, CDR2 SYDVKM. The CDR3 sequence: CASSWSISLGAPDTQYF. The CDR3 DNA reads TGTGCCAGCAGCTGGTCGATTAGTCTAGGAGCTCCAGATACGCAGTATTTT.

The chain carries TRBV28 and TRBJ2-1; 8 nucleotides match TRBD1. The CDR3 is 14 amino acids. After removal of 6 bases from V and 4 bases from J, the junction contained 5 bases not matched to a gene. Germline V CDR1 and CDR2: MDHEN, SYDVKM. The CDR3 nucleotides are TGTGCCAGCAGCCCAGGGGGCCAGTACAATGAGCAGTTCTTC. This encodes CASSPGGQYNEQFF.

This sequence joins TRBV18 and TRBJ2-5, with a possible D match to TRBD1 (6 bases). Germline lookup yields CDR1 KGHSH and CDR2 LQKENI. This CDR3 has 13 amino acids. Trimming took off 7 bases at V and 3 bases at J, with 12 bases between the two ends. DNA for the CDR3: TGTGCCAGCTGTTCCGGGACAAAAGAGACCCAGTACTTC. Translating it yields CASCSGTKETQYF.

J is TRBJ1-2 and V is TRBV25-1; the D gene is possibly TRBD1 (5 bases). This CDR3 is built from 16 residues. The V end lost 2 bases, the J end lost 1 base, and 14 bases lay between the germline ends. CDR1 is MGHDK and CDR2 is SYGVNS in the germline V gene. As DNA, the CDR3 is TGTGCCAGCAGTGAAACCGGGACTTCCTTTAACTATGGCTACACCTTC. This sequence encodes CASSETGTSFNYGYTF.

The chain combines TRBV20-1 with TRBJ2-7, with D hard to call. Looked up from germline, CDR1 is DFQATT and CDR2 is SNEGSKA (reference sequence). The CDR3 has 10 residues. Trimming removed 5 bases from V and 6 bases from J, with 8 bases in between. The CDR3 region is CSASRIEQYF. The CDR3, as DNA: TGCAGTGCTTCCCGTATCGAGCAGTACTTC.

V gene TRBV7-3 combines with J gene TRBJ2-2; D may be TRBD2 (6 bases). Germline V gene sequence: CDR1 SGHTA, CDR2 FQGTGA. This CDR3 comprises 14 residues. Deletions cut 3 bases from V and 5 bases from J, with 10 bases between. The chain's CDR3 is CASSLEGWTGELFF. The CDR3 DNA follows: TGTGCCAGCAGCTTGGAGGGGTGGACCGGGGAGCTGTTTTTT.

The chain recombines TRBV30 with TRBJ1-2, with D perhaps matching TRBD1 (5 bases). CDR3 size: 13 residues. Germline lookup yields CDR1 GTSNPN and CDR2 SVGIG (reference sequence). Trimming removed 2 bases at V and 6 bases at J, with 13 bases between. The DNA of the CDR3 is TGTGCCTGGAGTATCAAAGGGGCGAATGGCTACACCTTC. Its protein product is CAWSIKGANGYTF.

This clone was seen a single time. The V and J genes are TRBV5-4 and TRBJ1-4, with 7 nucleotides matching TRBD1. The CDR3 extends over 15 amino acids. J lost 2 bases, V lost 2 bases, and 3 bases had no gene match. Germline-derived CDR1 and CDR2 are SGHNT and YYREEE (reference sequence). The chain's CDR3 is CASSLTGATNEKLFF. CDR3 sequence (DNA): TGTGCCAGCAGCTTAACAGGGGCCACTAATGAAAAACTGTTTTTT.

This chain uses TRBV28 with TRBJ2-4; no definite D call. The germline V gene encodes CDR1 MDHEN and CDR2 SYDVKM. The V end was cut by 5 bases, the J end by 5 bases, with 7 bases between. CDR3 length: 12 amino acids. The CDR3: CASSPYENIQYF. The CDR3 coding sequence is TGTGCCAGCAGTCCCTACGAAAACATTCAGTACTTC.

The chain recombines TRBV27 with TRBJ1-6; D might be TRBD1 (6 bases). The CDR3 covers 16 residues. Per germline, CDR1 MNHEY and CDR2 SMNVEV (reference sequence). V shed 4 bases and J shed 4 bases, with 14 bases lying between them. CDR3 residues: CASSWGGADYNSPLHF. CDR3 sequence (DNA): TGTGCCAGCAGTTGGGGGGGGGCCGATTATAATTCACCCCTCCACTTT.

The V gene is TRBV30, the J gene TRBJ1-2; no clear D gene. The CDR3 is 13 residues long. Germline CDR1 and CDR2: GTSNPN and SVGIG (reference sequence). V was trimmed by 0 bases and J by 5 bases, leaving 10 bases between them. The CDR3 loop reads CAWSVRGMYGYTF. In DNA form, the CDR3 reads TGTGCCTGGAGTGTACGCGGAATGTATGGCTACACCTTC.

V gene TRBV11-2 combines with J gene TRBJ2-1; 9 bases fit TRBD1. The V and J ends lost 5 bases and 0 bases, in that order; junction bases with no gene match: 2. The CDR3 has 15 amino acids. Germline V lookup: CDR1 SGHAT, CDR2 FQNNGV. In nucleotides, the CDR3 is TGTGCCAGCAGCCAGGACAGGGGCTCCTACAATGAGCAGTTCTTC. The encoded protein is CASSQDRGSYNEQFF.

This chain links TRBV2 with TRBJ1-2, with 8 bases matching TRBD1. V dropped 3 bases and J dropped 4; count of bases not matched to a gene: 4. Germline values: CDR1 SNHLY, CDR2 FYNNEI. CDR3 size: 14 residues. The DNA of the CDR3 is TGTGCCAGCAGTGAGCAGGGGGCGGCCTATGGCTACACCTTC. This codes for CASSEQGAAYGYTF. Supplemented by reference TRBV2 and TRBJ1-2, the full variable domain reads EPEVTQTPSHQVTQMGQEVILRCVPISNHLYFYWYRQILGQKVEFLVSFYNNEISEKSEIFDDQFSVERPDGSNFTLKIRSTKLEDSAMYFCASSEQGAAYGYTFGSGTRLTVV.

V and J are TRBV30 and TRBJ1-1, with D perhaps TRBD1 (6 bases). V was shortened by 5 bases and J by 6 bases, with 13 bases between the two germline ends. CDR3 length equals 12 residues. Looked up from germline, CDR1 is GTSNPN and CDR2 is SVGIG (reference sequence). This CDR3 reads CAWSGGASEAFF. DNA of the CDR3: TGTGCCTGGTCTGGGGGCGCTTCTGAAGCTTTCTTT.

The rearrangement uses TRBV28 and TRBJ1-3; D call uncertain. CDR1 is MDHEN, CDR2 SYDVKM, per germline. The CDR3 is 12 amino acids. V lost 10 bases and J 8 bases, leaving 15 bases between the germline ends. The DNA of the CDR3 is TGTGCCATCCGGCCCAAAGAGGACACCATATATTTT. Protein product: CAIRPKEDTIYF.

The chain recombines TRBV5-1 with TRBJ2-7; D unresolved. Germline CDR1 and CDR2: SGHRS and YFSETQ. Trimming removed 4 bases from V and 1 base from J, with 9 bases in between. This CDR3 has 13 amino acids. This CDR3 is CASSPLRSYEQYF. CDR3 nucleotide sequence: TGCGCCAGCAGCCCGCTGAGGTCCTACGAGCAGTACTTC.